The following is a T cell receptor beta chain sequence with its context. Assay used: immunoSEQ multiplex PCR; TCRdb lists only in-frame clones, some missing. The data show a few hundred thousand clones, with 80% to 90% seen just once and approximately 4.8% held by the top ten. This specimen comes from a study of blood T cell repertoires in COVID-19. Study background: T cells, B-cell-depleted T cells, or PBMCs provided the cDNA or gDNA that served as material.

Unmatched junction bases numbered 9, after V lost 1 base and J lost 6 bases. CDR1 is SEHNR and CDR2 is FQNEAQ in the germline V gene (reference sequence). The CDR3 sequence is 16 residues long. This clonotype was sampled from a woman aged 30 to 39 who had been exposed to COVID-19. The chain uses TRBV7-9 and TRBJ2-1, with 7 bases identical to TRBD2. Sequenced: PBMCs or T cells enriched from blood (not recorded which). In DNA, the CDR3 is TGTGCCAGCAGCTTAGGTGTAAGCGGGGAGAGCAATGAGCAGTTCTTC. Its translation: CASSLGVSGESNEQFF.